This TCR beta chain stems from a study of T cell responses to AZD1222 COVID-19 vaccine. Per germline, CDR1 MNHEY and CDR2 SMNVEV (reference sequence). CDR3 length: 15 amino acids. The V end lost 2 bases, the J end lost 6 bases, and 16 bases lay between the germline ends. The method was immunoSEQ multiplex PCR; TCRdb's version includes in-frame clones alone and lacks a portion of them. The profile shows about 59,000 clones, about four fifths of them singletons. The J gene is TRBJ1-1, the V gene TRBV27, with a tentative D call TRBD1 (6 bases). The receptor was derived from an adult in good health. The sequencing here drew on peripheral blood, taken on day 0 of AZD1222 vaccination. CDR3 in amino acids: CASSLGSQGLAEAFF. The CDR3 DNA reads as TGTGCCAGCAGTTTAGGTTCACAGGGTCTGGCTGAAGCTTTCTTT.